This T cell receptor beta chain was sequenced during a study of blood T cell repertoires in COVID-19. Overall study context: Material from acute and convalescent COVID-19 was sourced from the United States, Italy and Spain. Sample material is recorded as cDNA or gDNA derived from T cells, B-cell-depleted T cells, or PBMCs.

Authors' methods: Reference gene primer amplification yielded estimated nucleated cell counts. Here immunoSEQ multiplex PCR was the method, and the copy in TCRdb shows in-frame clones only, minus some. Clonal size and the V and J genes are those of that table, whereas D and trimming came from the DNA. The sample records under 250,000 clones, around 83% being singletons. The CDR3 spans 14 residues. Germline CDR1 and CDR2: SGHVS and FNYEAQ. V was cut by 5 bases and J by 16 bases, with 21 bases left in between. In assigning cohorts, the study relied on participant-reported clinical history. The V and J genes are TRBV7-6 and TRBJ1-6; possibly TRBD1 for D (6 bases). The TCR comes from a woman between 35 and 50 years old with acute COVID-19. The material sequenced was PBMCs or T cells enriched from blood (not recorded which). Here the CDR3 DNA reads TGTGCCAGCAGCGACCCTAGACAGGAAAATTTACTCCACTTT. Translating it yields CASSDPRQENLLHF.